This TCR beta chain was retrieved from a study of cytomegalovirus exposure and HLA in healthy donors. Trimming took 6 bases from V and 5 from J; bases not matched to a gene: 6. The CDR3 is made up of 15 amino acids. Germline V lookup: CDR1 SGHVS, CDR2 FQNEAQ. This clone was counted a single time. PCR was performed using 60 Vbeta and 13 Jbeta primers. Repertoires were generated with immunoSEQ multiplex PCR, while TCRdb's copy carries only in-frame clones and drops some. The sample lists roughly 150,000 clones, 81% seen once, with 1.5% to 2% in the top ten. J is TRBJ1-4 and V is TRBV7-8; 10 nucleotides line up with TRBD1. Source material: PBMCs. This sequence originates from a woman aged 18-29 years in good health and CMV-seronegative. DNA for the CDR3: TGTGCCAGCAGACCAACGGGACAGGGGAATGAAAAACTGTTTTTT. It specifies CASRPTGQGNEKLFF.